This entry describes one T cell receptor (beta chain). As yet, its antigen is unknown. Unique-molecular-identifier-tagged TCR beta cDNA libraries were used. One entry per CDR3 protein, called by TCRdb with MiXCR from the PCR reads. Of approximately 630,000 distinct CDR3 sequences in the sample, about 60% were seen once. This sample was taken from a study of post-analysis software for immune sequencing data. Study results and limitations: Elevated frequency relative to controls characterized roughly five TRBV segments in patients, TRBV5-6, TRBV5-1 and TRBV20-1 among them.

The CDR3 has 15 amino acids. Trimming stripped 1 base from V and 5 bases from J, with 14 bases between. Germline V gene sequence: CDR1 SGHTA, CDR2 FQGNSA. The rearrangement uses TRBV7-2 and TRBJ1-2; D is unclear. The sequenced sample was blood. This receptor was identified in a girl aged 2 to 10 with multiple sclerosis. CDR3 residues: CASSLGREPLYGYTF. The DNA of the CDR3 is TGTGCCAGCAGCTTAGGCCGGGAGCCCTTGTATGGCTACACCTTC.